This entry lists 15 T cell receptor beta chains sequenced from one sample in a study of blood T cell repertoires in COVID-19 (TCRdb year 2020). The library was generated by the immunoSEQ multiplex PCR assay. In TCRdb, the immuneACCESS table is reduced to in-frame sequences with V and J assigned. These tables do not hold every clone; where another copy was compared, an unresolved V gene accounts for under half, and the others remain unexplained. The sample includes some 390,000 clones, with around 87% observed a single time. The top ten clones comprise around 3% of the sample. Sample: peripheral blood. These receptors all come from a human donor in a cohort sampled during active COVID-19.

The J gene is TRBJ2-3, the V gene TRBV5-1; 8 positions agree with TRBD2. The CDR3 spans 15 residues. From germline, CDR1 is SGHRS and CDR2 YFSETQ. V was pared by 2 bases and J by 0 bases, with 2 bases of the junction left unmatched. Here the CDR3 reads CASSLGGRSTDTQYF. CDR3 in DNA: TGCGCCAGCAGCTTAGGCGGGAGGAGCACAGATACGCAGTATTTT.

CDR3 loop: CASGPRPYEQYF. As DNA, the CDR3 is TGTGCCTCAGGGCCTAGACCCTACGAGCAGTACTTC. J is TRBJ2-7 and V is TRBV2; TRBD1 is a possible D gene (5 bases). CDR3 size: 12 residues. Germline CDR1 is SNHLY and CDR2 is FYNNEI. Trimming cost V 11 bases and J 2 bases, with 13 bases left between them.

The CDR3 DNA is TGTGCCAGCAGCTGGGGGCGTGGTGCCTTGCTTTCAAATCAGCCCCAGCATTTT. It codes for CASSWGRGALLSNQPQHF. V gene TRBV11-2 combines with J gene TRBJ1-5; maybe TRBD1 (6 bases). Per germline, CDR1 SGHAT and CDR2 FQNNGV. This CDR3 spans 18 amino acids. Trimming stripped 4 bases from V and 4 bases from J, with 23 bases between.

V usage is TRBV3-1 (or the pseudogene TRBV3-2) and J usage is TRBJ2-3; maybe TRBD2 (5 bases). The ends were cut back, 1 base at V and 0 bases at J, with 11 bases in the middle. CDR3 length equals 16 residues. CDR1 is LGHDT and CDR2 is YNNKEL in the germline V gene (reference sequence). The CDR3 nucleotides are TGTGCCAGCAGCCAAGGGCAAGCGGTTAGCACAGATACGCAGTATTTT. This sequence encodes CASSQGQAVSTDTQYF.

For the CDR3, the DNA is TGTGCCAGCAGTCCGGACAGGGAGACAGATACGCAGTATTTT. Protein: CASSPDRETDTQYF. The chain joins TRBV7-3 to TRBJ2-3; TRBD1 aligns across 8 bases. Germline-derived CDR1 and CDR2 are SGHTA and FQGTGA. CDR3 length equals 14 residues. The V gene end was trimmed by 6 bases and the J gene end by 3 bases; junction bases not matched to a gene: 5.

This chain joins TRBV24-1 and TRBJ2-3, with unresolved D. The CDR3 runs 18 residues. The germline V gene encodes CDR1 KGHDR and CDR2 SFDVKD. Trimming left V 4 bases short and J 2 bases short, with 21 bases between. CDR3: CATSEAQTSDRPTDTQYF. CDR3 nucleotide sequence: TGTGCCACCAGTGAGGCCCAAACCTCTGATCGCCCCACAGATACGCAGTATTTT.

The chain carries TRBV30 and TRBJ2-3; 7 nucleotides align to TRBD1. The germline CDR1 and CDR2 sequences are GTSNPN and SVGIG (reference sequence). This CDR3 has 13 amino acids. V dropped 3 bases and J dropped 4; count of bases not matched to a gene: 4. The chain's CDR3 is CAWSPDRSDTQYF. For the CDR3, the DNA is TGTGCCTGGAGCCCGGACAGGTCAGATACGCAGTATTTT.

V is TRBV7-6 and J is TRBJ2-3; tentative D call: TRBD2 (5 bases). Germline-derived CDR1 and CDR2 are SGHVS and FNYEAQ. There are 17 residues in the CDR3. Trimming removed 5 bases from V and 10 bases from J, with 28 bases in between. The DNA of the CDR3 is TGTGCCAGCAGCCCTACCGGCCGGGCAGCAGAGGGTTCGCCGCAGTATTTT. Amino acid sequence: CASSPTGRAAEGSPQYF.

This clone showed up just a few times. V is TRBV18 and J is TRBJ1-6; a weak D match, TRBD1 (6 bases). The CDR3 sequence is 15 residues long. Germline V CDR1 and CDR2: KGHSH, LQKENI. Trimming removed 0 bases at V and 7 bases at J, with 10 bases between. The CDR3 loop is CASSPPPGENSPLHF. CDR3 in DNA: TGTGCCAGCTCACCACCGCCAGGGGAGAATTCACCCCTCCACTTT. The full variable domain, its missing parts supplied by reference TRBV18 and TRBJ1-6, is NAGVMQNPRHLVRRRGQEARLRCSPMKGHSHVYWYRQLPEEGLKFMVYLQKENIIDESGMPKERFSAEFPKEGPSILRIQQVVRGDSAAYFCASSPPPGENSPLHFGNGTRLTVT.

The V gene is TRBV5-4, the J gene TRBJ2-2; 10 bases map to TRBD2. In germline, CDR1 is SGHNT, CDR2 YYREEE (reference sequence). V was pared by 0 bases and J by 7 bases, with 3 bases of the junction left unmatched. This CDR3 has 15 residues. CDR3 loop: CASSLELAGHGELFF. The CDR3 coding sequence is TGTGCCAGCAGCTTGGAACTAGCGGGGCACGGGGAGCTGTTTTTT. The full variable domain, its missing parts supplied by reference TRBV5-4 and TRBJ2-2, is ETGVTQSPTHLIKTRGQQVTLRCSSQSGHNTVSWYQQALGQGPQFIFQYYREEENGRGNFPPRFSGLQFPNYSSELNVNALELDDSALYLCASSLELAGHGELFFGEGSRLTVL.

The CDR3 DNA reads TGTGCCAGCAGTTCCGGGACAGGGGCCATTGAAGCTTTCTTT. Translating gives CASSSGTGAIEAFF. The genes are TRBV6-6 and TRBJ1-1; TRBD1 agrees at 10 bases. The CDR3 consists of 14 residues. The J segment lost 7 bases and the V segment lost 4 bases, leaving 6 bases of the junction unmatched. Germline values: CDR1 MNHNY, CDR2 SVGAGI (reference sequence).

V is TRBV7-9 and J is TRBJ1-1; TRBD1 agrees at 7 bases. Germline CDR1 is SEHNR and CDR2 is FQNEAQ (reference sequence). Losses at the gene ends were 5 bases for V and 0 bases for J; bases not matched to a gene: 6. There are 15 residues in the CDR3. Written as DNA, the CDR3 is TGTGCCAGCAGCCCTATACAGGGGATGAACACTGAAGCTTTCTTT. Translation gives CASSPIQGMNTEAFF.

The CDR3 DNA reads TGTGCCAGCAGTTCCCGGACAGACAGCGAGCAGTACTTC. This encodes CASSSRTDSEQYF. The chain carries TRBV6-5 and TRBJ2-7; possible D gene TRBD1, 6 bases. Trimming cost V 4 bases and J 6 bases, with 13 bases left between them. The germline V gene encodes CDR1 MNHEY and CDR2 SVGAGI. The CDR3 runs to 13 residues.

The V and J genes are TRBV5-4 and TRBJ1-3; D perhaps matches TRBD1 (5 bases). The length of the CDR3 is 17 residues. Germline CDR1 SGHNT, CDR2 YYREEE (reference sequence). V shed 4 bases and J shed 8 bases, with 25 bases lying between them. This CDR3 reads CASSPWPKGSRRDTIYF. In DNA, the CDR3 is TGTGCCAGCAGCCCCTGGCCCAAAGGTTCGCGCAGGGACACCATATATTTT.

This rearrangement joins TRBV28 to TRBJ1-2, with 7 nucleotides matching TRBD1. Germline-derived CDR1 and CDR2 are MDHEN and SYDVKM. The CDR3 spans 20 residues. Trimming at V came to 4 bases and at J to 8 bases, leaving 28 bases not matched to a gene. The chain's CDR3 is CASSSTPAGTELNFGGGYTF. The CDR3 coding sequence is TGTGCCAGCAGTTCGACCCCTGCCGGGACAGAACTTAACTTTGGGGGAGGCTACACCTTC.